This T cell receptor (beta chain) was profiled in a study of OX40 agonist ivuxolimab in advanced cancers. Study-level information: The patients' treatment was ivuxolimab, an agonistic anti-OX40 (CD134) antibody. Each dose-escalation patient presented with hepatocellular carcinoma, melanoma, renal cell or head and neck cancer. Two patients with cutaneous melanoma and one with hepatocellular carcinoma, three in total, showed partial responses. Findings of the study overall: Circulating CD4+ and CD8+ T cells showed clonal expansion by week 6 at 0.1 to 3.0 mg/kg.

CDR1 LNHDA and CDR2 SQIVND come from the germline V gene (reference sequence). Trimming left V 8 bases short and J 3 bases short, with 14 bases between. The CDR3 is 13 residues long. Profiling relied on immunoSEQ multiplex PCR, and the TCRdb table lists in-frame clones only, not all of them. Of 120,000 or so clones in the sample, around 90% were seen once. About this clone itself: The antigen is not known.

This material consisted of CD4+ or CD8+ T cells sorted from blood, taken in a trial of the OX40 agonist ivuxolimab. The rearrangement uses TRBV19 and TRBJ2-7, with D maybe TRBD2 (6 bases). The TCR originated in an adult with an advanced solid tumor such as melanoma, head and neck, liver or kidney cancer. The CDR3 coding sequence is TGTGCCAGTGGAGGGACTCCGATCTACGAGCAGTACTTC. Translating it yields CASGGTPIYEQYF.